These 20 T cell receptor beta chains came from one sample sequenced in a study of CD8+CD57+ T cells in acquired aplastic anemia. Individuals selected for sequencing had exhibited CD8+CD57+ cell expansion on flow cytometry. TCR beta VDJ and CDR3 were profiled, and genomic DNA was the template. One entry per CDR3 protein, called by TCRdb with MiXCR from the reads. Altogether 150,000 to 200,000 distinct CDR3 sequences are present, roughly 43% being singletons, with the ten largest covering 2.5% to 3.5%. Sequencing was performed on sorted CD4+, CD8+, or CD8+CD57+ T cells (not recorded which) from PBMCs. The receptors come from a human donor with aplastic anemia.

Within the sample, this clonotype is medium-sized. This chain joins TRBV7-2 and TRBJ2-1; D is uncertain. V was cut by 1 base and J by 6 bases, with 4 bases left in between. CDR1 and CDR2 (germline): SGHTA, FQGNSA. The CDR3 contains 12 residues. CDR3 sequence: CASSLVGNEQFF. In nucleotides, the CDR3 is TGTGCCAGCAGCTTAGTGGGCAATGAGCAGTTCTTC.

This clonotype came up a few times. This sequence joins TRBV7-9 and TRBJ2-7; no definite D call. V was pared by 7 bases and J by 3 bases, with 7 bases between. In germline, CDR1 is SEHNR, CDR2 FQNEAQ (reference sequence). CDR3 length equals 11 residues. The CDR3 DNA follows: TGTGCCAGCACCGACAACTACGAGCAGTACTTC. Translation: CASTDNYEQYF.

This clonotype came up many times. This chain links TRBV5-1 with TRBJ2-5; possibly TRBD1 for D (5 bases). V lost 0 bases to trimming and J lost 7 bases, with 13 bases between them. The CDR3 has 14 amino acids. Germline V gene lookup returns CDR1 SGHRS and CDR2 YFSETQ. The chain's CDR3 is CASSLDSGPGTQYF. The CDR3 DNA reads TGCGCCAGCAGCTTGGATTCAGGGCCAGGGACCCAGTACTTC.

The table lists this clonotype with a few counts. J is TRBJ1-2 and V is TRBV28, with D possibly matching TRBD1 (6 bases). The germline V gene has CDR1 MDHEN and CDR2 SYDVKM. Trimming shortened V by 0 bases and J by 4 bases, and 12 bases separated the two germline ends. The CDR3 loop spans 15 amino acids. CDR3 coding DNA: TGTGCCAGCAGTTTATGGGGGACACCCTCCTATGGCTACACCTTC. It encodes CASSLWGTPSYGYTF.

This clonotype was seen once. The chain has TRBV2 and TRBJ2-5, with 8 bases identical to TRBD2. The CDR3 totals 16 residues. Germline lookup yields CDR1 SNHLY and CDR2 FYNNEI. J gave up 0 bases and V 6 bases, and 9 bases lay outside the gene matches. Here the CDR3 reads CASRRLAGRDQETQYF. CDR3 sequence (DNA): TGTGCCAGCAGGAGGCTAGCGGGCCGTGACCAAGAGACCCAGTACTTC.

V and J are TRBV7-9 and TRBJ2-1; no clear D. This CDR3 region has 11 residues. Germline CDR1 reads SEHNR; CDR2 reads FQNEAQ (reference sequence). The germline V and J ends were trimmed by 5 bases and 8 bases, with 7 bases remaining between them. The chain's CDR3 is CASSPRHEQFF. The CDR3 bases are TGTGCCAGCAGCCCGAGGCATGAGCAGTTCTTC.

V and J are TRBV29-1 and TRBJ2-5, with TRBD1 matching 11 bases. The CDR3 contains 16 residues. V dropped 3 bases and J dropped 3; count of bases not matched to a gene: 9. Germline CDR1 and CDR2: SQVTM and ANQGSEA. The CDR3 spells CSVEDWGTGGKETQYF. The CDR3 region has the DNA TGCAGCGTTGAGGATTGGGGGACAGGGGGAAAAGAGACCCAGTACTTC.

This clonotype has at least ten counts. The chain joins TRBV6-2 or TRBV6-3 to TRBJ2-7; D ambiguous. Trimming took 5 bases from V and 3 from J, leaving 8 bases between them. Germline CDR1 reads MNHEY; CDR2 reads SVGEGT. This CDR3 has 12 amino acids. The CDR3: CASSTVNYEQYF. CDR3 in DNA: TGTGCCAGCAGTACAGTAAACTACGAGCAGTACTTC.

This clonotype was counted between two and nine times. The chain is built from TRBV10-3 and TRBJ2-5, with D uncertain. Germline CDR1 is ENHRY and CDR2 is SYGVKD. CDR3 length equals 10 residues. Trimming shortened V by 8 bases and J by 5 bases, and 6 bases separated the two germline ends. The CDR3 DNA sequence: TGTGCCATCGGCCTGGAGACCCAGTACTTC. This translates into CAIGLETQYF.

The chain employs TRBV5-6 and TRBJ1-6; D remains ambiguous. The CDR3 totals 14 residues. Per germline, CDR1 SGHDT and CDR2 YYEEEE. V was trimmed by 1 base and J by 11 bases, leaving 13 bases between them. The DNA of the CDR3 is TGTGCCAGCAGCTTGCCCTCCCTAATCACACCCCTCCACTTT. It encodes CASSLPSLITPLHF.

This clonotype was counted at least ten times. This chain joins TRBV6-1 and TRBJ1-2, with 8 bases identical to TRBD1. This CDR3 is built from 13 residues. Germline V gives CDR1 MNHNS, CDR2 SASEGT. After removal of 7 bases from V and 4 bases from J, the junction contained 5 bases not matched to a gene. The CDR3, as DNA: TGTGCCAGCAAAGATACAGGGGGCTATGGCTACACCTTC. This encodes CASKDTGGYGYTF.

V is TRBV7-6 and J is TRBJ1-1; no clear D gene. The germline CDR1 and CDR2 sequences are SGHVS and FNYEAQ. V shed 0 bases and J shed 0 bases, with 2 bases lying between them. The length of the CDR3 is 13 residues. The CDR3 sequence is CASSLAMNTEAFF. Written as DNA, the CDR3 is TGTGCCAGCAGCTTAGCTATGAACACTGAAGCTTTCTTT.

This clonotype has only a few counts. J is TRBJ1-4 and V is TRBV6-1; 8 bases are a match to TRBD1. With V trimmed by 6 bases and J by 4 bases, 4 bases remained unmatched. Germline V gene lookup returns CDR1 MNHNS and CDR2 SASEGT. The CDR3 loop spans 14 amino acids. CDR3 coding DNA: TGTGCCAGCAGGGACAGGGCGGGTAATGAAAAACTGTTTTTT. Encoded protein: CASRDRAGNEKLFF.

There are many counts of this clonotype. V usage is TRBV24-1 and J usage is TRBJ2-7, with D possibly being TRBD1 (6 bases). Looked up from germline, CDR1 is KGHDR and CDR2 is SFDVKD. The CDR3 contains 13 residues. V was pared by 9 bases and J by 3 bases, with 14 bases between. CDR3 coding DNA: TGTGCCACCCCCGGACAGTGGAACTACGAGCAGTACTTC. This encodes CATPGQWNYEQYF.

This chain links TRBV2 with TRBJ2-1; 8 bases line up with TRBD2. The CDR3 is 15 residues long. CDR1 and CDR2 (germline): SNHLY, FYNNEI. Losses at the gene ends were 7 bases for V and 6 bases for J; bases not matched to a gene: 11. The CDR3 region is CASTSISLAGNEQFF. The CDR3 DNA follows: TGTGCCAGCACTTCCATAAGTCTAGCGGGCAATGAGCAGTTCTTC.

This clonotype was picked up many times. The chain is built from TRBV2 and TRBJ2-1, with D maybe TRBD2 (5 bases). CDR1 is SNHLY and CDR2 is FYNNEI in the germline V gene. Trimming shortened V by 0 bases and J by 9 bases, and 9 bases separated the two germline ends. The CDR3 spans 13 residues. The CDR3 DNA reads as TGTGCCAGCAGTGAAGCGCGGGTGGGTGAGCAGTTCTTC. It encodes CASSEARVGEQFF. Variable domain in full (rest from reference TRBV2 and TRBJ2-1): EPEVTQTPSHQVTQMGQEVILRCVPISNHLYFYWYRQILGQKVEFLVSFYNNEISEKSEIFDDQFSVERPDGSNFTLKIRSTKLEDSAMYFCASSEARVGEQFFGPGTRLTVL.

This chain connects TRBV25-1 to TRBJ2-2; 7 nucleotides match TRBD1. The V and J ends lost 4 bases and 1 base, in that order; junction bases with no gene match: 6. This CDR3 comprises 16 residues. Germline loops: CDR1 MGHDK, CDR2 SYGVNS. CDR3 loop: CASSAGQEENTGELFF. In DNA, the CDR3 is TGTGCCAGCAGTGCTGGACAGGAGGAGAACACCGGGGAGCTGTTTTTT. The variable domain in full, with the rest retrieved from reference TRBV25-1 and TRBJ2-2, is EADIYQTPRYLVIGTGKKITLECSQTMGHDKMYWYQQDPGMELHLIHYSYGVNSTEKGDLSSESTVSRIRTEHFPLTLESARPSHTSQYLCASSAGQEENTGELFFGEGSRLTVL.

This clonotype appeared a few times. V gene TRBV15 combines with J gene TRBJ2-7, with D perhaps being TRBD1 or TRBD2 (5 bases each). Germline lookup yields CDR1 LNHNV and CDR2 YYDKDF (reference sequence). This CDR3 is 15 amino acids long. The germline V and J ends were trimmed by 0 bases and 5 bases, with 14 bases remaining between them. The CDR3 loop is CATSREGRDVDEQYF. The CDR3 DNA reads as TGTGCCACCAGCAGAGAGGGTAGGGACGTCGACGAGCAGTACTTC.

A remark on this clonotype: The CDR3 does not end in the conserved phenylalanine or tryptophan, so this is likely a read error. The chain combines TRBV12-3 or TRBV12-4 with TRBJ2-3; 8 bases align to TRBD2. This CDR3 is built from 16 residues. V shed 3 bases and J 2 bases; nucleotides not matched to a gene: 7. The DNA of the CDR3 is TGTGCCAGCAGTTTTGGAAGCGGGAGATTCACAGATACGCAGTATTCT. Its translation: CASSFGSGRFTDTQYS.

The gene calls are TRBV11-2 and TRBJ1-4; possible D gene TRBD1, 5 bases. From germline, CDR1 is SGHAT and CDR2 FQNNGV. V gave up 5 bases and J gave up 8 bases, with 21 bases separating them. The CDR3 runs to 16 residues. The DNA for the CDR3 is TGTGCCAGCAGCCCCGTATCGTCAGGGATGGGAGAAAAACTGTTTTTT. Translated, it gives CASSPVSSGMGEKLFF.